One sample yielded the 25 T cell receptor beta chains listed below, sequenced in a study of blood T cell repertoires in COVID-19. Profiling relied on immunoSEQ multiplex PCR, and the TCRdb table lists in-frame clones only, not all of them. The sample lists 100,000 to 150,000 clones; 80% were seen once. Sample: peripheral blood. Receptor source: a man in his fifties or sixties with active or convalescent COVID-19.

J is TRBJ2-7 and V is TRBV4-1, with 7 bases matching TRBD2. The germline V gene encodes CDR1 MGHRA and CDR2 YSYEKL. The CDR3 is made up of 15 amino acids. V lost 1 base to trimming and J lost 3 bases; unmatched junction nucleotides: 6. The CDR3 reads CASSQGPASGYEQYF. DNA of the CDR3: TGCGCCAGCAGCCAAGGCCCGGCTAGCGGCTACGAGCAGTACTTC.

The table lists this clone with many counts. V is TRBV30 and J is TRBJ2-3, with a tentative D call TRBD1 (5 bases). CDR3 length: 13 amino acids. CDR1 GTSNPN and CDR2 SVGIG come from the germline V gene (reference sequence). The V end lost 0 bases, the J end lost 5 bases, and 9 bases lay between the germline ends. The CDR3 bases are TGTGCCTGGAGTGTCTCAGGGAAAGATACGCAGTATTTT. Protein product: CAWSVSGKDTQYF.

The V call is TRBV5-5, the J call TRBJ2-7; the match to TRBD1 covers 9 bases. CDR3 size: 15 residues. V lost 4 bases and J lost 3; bases outside the gene matches: 8. The germline CDR1 and CDR2 sequences are SGHKS and YYEKEE (reference sequence). This CDR3 reads CASSRTTGGFYEQYF. The CDR3 coding sequence is TGTGCCAGCAGCCGGACCACAGGGGGCTTCTACGAGCAGTACTTC.

The CDR3, as DNA: TGTGCCAGCGATCCCGGAGCGGGTCTGGGCTACGAGCAGTACTTC. This gives the protein CASDPGAGLGYEQYF. V is TRBV7-2 and J is TRBJ2-7; D is perhaps TRBD2 (6 bases). Trimming took off 8 bases at V and 3 bases at J, with 20 bases between the two ends. Germline lookup yields CDR1 SGHTA and CDR2 FQGNSA. The CDR3 runs 15 residues.

The table lists this clone with a few counts. This rearrangement joins TRBV24-1 to TRBJ2-3; 7 bases are a match to TRBD1. Germline CDR1 is KGHDR and CDR2 is SFDVKD. The CDR3 has 16 residues. V lost 4 bases and J lost 1; bases outside the gene matches: 7. CDR3 region: CATSDPVRGRTDTQYF. The CDR3 nucleotides read TGTGCCACCAGTGACCCCGTGAGGGGGCGCACAGATACGCAGTATTTT.

The rearrangement joins TRBV5-5 to TRBJ2-2, with 11 bases lining up with TRBD1. The ends lost 4 bases at V and 3 bases at J; junction bases unmatched: 5. The CDR3 spans 16 residues. Germline V lookup: CDR1 SGHKS, CDR2 YYEKEE (reference sequence). The CDR3 is CASSKGQGADTGELFF. The CDR3 bases are TGTGCCAGCAGCAAAGGACAGGGGGCCGACACCGGGGAGCTGTTTTTT.

This chain connects TRBV5-1 to TRBJ2-3; 14 nucleotides line up with TRBD2. The CDR3 is made up of 16 amino acids. V shed 4 bases, J shed 10 bases, and the junction held 11 bases outside the gene matches. Germline-derived CDR1 and CDR2 are SGHRS and YFSETQ. The CDR3 nucleotides read TGCGCCAGCAGCCGCTCCGGGACTAGCGGGAGTGTGGCGCAGTATTTT. Its protein is CASSRSGTSGSVAQYF.

V usage is TRBV18 and J usage is TRBJ2-3; TRBD2 matches at 9 bases. CDR1 and CDR2 from the germline V gene are KGHSH and LQKENI. CDR3 length equals 15 residues. V gave up 2 bases and J gave up 4 bases; unmatched junction bases: 4. CDR3 nucleotide sequence: TGTGCCAGCTCACCATTGCGGGAGGGACCAGATACGCAGTATTTT. It yields the protein CASSPLREGPDTQYF.

This clone showed up just a few times. The rearrangement joins TRBV3-1 (or the pseudogene TRBV3-2) to TRBJ1-6; 11 bases are a match to TRBD1. The CDR3 length is 15 residues. The trim removed 4 bases at V and 10 bases at J, leaving 6 bases unmatched. CDR1 is LGHDT and CDR2 is YNNKEL in the germline V gene (reference sequence). CDR3 protein: CASSLGTGGASPLHF. As DNA, the CDR3 is TGTGCCAGCAGCCTCGGGACAGGGGGTGCGTCACCCCTCCACTTT.

The chain combines TRBV3-1 (or the pseudogene TRBV3-2) with TRBJ2-2; 15 bases agree with TRBD2. The V gene's germline CDR1 is LGHDT and CDR2 YNNKEL (reference sequence). The CDR3 extends over 17 amino acids. The V segment lost 4 bases and the J segment 7 bases; nucleotides outside the gene matches: 7. The CDR3 sequence: CASSPGLAGGPGGELFF. DNA for the CDR3: TGTGCCAGCAGCCCAGGACTAGCGGGAGGGCCTGGCGGGGAGCTGTTTTTT.

V is TRBV6-6 and J is TRBJ2-7; maybe TRBD1 (5 bases). Germline CDR1 and CDR2: MNHNY and SVGAGI (reference sequence). V was clipped by 4 bases and J by 0 bases, with 10 bases between them. This CDR3 contains 14 residues. CDR3 nucleotides: TGTGCCAGCAGTTTCCCGACAGTCTCCTACGAGCAGTACTTC. This translates into CASSFPTVSYEQYF.

This sequence joins TRBV7-2 and TRBJ1-2; 11 bases align to TRBD1. V lost 5 bases and J lost 4; bases outside the gene matches: 6. The CDR3 covers 15 residues. In germline, CDR1 is SGHTA, CDR2 FQGNSA. Here the CDR3 reads CASSGTGGRGYGYTF. The CDR3 coding sequence is TGTGCCAGCAGCGGGACAGGGGGGCGAGGCTATGGCTACACCTTC. The whole variable domain, filled in from reference TRBV7-2 and TRBJ1-2, reads GAGVSQSPSNKVTEKGKDVELRCDPISGHTALYWYRQSLGQGLEFLIYFQGNSAPDKSGLPSDRFSAERTGGSVSTLTIQRTQQEDSAVYLCASSGTGGRGYGYTFGSGTRLTVV.

This clone was seen a few times. This sequence joins TRBV6-6 and TRBJ2-7; tentative D call: TRBD1 (5 bases). There are 13 residues in the CDR3. Germline lookup yields CDR1 MNHNY and CDR2 SVGAGI (reference sequence). Trimming cost V 5 bases and J 2 bases, with 10 bases left between them. CDR3 nucleotide sequence: TGTGCCAGCAGTGCCGGACAAGCCTACGAGCAGTACTTC. As protein: CASSAGQAYEQYF.

The chain is built from TRBV6-2 or TRBV6-3 and TRBJ2-5, with 7 bases fitting TRBD1. Germline V gene lookup returns CDR1 MNHEY and CDR2 SVGEGT. The trim removed 0 bases at V and 2 bases at J, leaving 9 bases unmatched. CDR3 length: 17 amino acids. CDR3 amino acids: CASSYSGQAITQETQYF. Written as DNA, the CDR3 is TGTGCCAGCAGTTACTCCGGACAGGCCATAACTCAAGAGACCCAGTACTTC.

V gene TRBV5-1 combines with J gene TRBJ2-1, with D maybe TRBD2 (6 bases). Germline CDR1 reads SGHRS; CDR2 reads YFSETQ. CDR3 length: 15 residues. Trimming removed 5 bases from V and 4 bases from J, with 16 bases in between. The CDR3 DNA sequence: TGCGCCAGCAGTCGTTTAGGCGGGAATTACAATGAGCAGTTCTTC. Its protein is CASSRLGGNYNEQFF.

The rearrangement joins TRBV6-4 to TRBJ1-1; TRBD1 agrees at 12 bases. CDR1 is MRHNA and CDR2 is SNTAGT in the germline V gene. J gave up 9 bases and V 2 bases, and 19 bases lay outside the gene matches. This CDR3 spans 19 amino acids. The CDR3 reads CASSDLTTALRDRGRKAFF. The CDR3 DNA sequence: TGTGCCAGCAGTGACCTTACAACCGCGCTCCGGGACAGGGGGCGAAAAGCTTTCTTT.

The chain uses TRBV27 and TRBJ2-5, with D possibly TRBD1 on 6 matching bases. The germline V gene encodes CDR1 MNHEY and CDR2 SMNVEV (reference sequence). V shed 6 bases and J shed 5 bases, with 19 bases lying between them. This CDR3 spans 15 amino acids. The CDR3 spells CASSLRRGTSETQYF. CDR3 in DNA: TGTGCCAGCAGCCTGAGAAGGGGGACGTCGGAGACCCAGTACTTC.

This chain links TRBV18 with TRBJ2-5; D call uncertain. The V gene lost 1 base and the J gene lost 4 bases, with 7 bases spanning the gap. CDR3 length equals 13 residues. Germline loops: CDR1 KGHSH, CDR2 LQKENI. CDR3 protein: CASSPRSGETQYF. In DNA form, the CDR3 reads TGTGCCAGCTCACCACGATCAGGAGAGACCCAGTACTTC.

The chain has TRBV6-5 and TRBJ2-5; D remains unclear. Per germline, CDR1 MNHEY and CDR2 SVGAGI. The ends were cut back, 7 bases at V and 2 bases at J, with 11 bases in the middle. The CDR3 spans 13 residues. The CDR3 DNA reads as TGTGCCAGCACCCGGAGTTTACAAGAGACCCAGTACTTC. Its translation is CASTRSLQETQYF.

The rearrangement links TRBV11-3 to TRBJ2-7; 9 nucleotides align to TRBD1. Trimming cost V 5 bases and J 4 bases; bases outside gene matches: 3. CDR1 and CDR2 from the germline V gene are SGHNT and YENEEA. This CDR3 has 13 amino acids. The CDR3 protein is CASSPGTGYEQYF. The DNA for the CDR3 is TGTGCCAGCAGCCCGGGGACAGGGTACGAGCAGTACTTC.

The CDR3: CASSLRRTSGSADTQYF. The CDR3 bases are TGTGCCAGCAGCTTAAGAAGGACTAGCGGGAGTGCAGATACGCAGTATTTT. V usage is TRBV11-2 and J usage is TRBJ2-3, with 13 nucleotides matching TRBD2. This CDR3 spans 17 amino acids. Per germline, CDR1 SGHAT and CDR2 FQNNGV. The junction had 6 bases not matched to a gene; V was cut back by 2 bases and J by 4 bases.

The chain recombines TRBV19 with TRBJ2-5, with TRBD1 matching over 7 bases. The V gene end was trimmed by 7 bases and the J gene end by 2 bases; junction bases not matched to a gene: 13. CDR3 size: 16 residues. Germline V lookup: CDR1 LNHDA, CDR2 SQIVND (reference sequence). The CDR3 protein is CASTPGTDYGQETQYF. CDR3 coding DNA: TGTGCCAGTACCCCTGGGACAGATTACGGGCAAGAGACCCAGTACTTC.

The genes are TRBV29-1 and TRBJ1-2; tentatively, D is TRBD1 (5 bases). Germline V gives CDR1 SQVTM, CDR2 ANQGSEA. V gave up 0 bases and J gave up 2 bases, with 13 bases separating them. This CDR3 is 15 amino acids long. In nucleotides, the CDR3 is TGCAGCGTTGAAGATCGGACAAATCCGAACTATGGCTACACCTTC. Translating it yields CSVEDRTNPNYGYTF.

This chain connects TRBV6-5 to TRBJ1-2; 7 bases map to TRBD1. The CDR3 covers 13 residues. Germline CDR1 MNHEY, CDR2 SVGAGI. J lost 3 bases, V lost 9 bases, and 7 bases had no gene match. The CDR3 nucleotides are TGTGCCAGTCGACCCCAGGGGGACTATGGCTACACCTTC. Translation gives CASRPQGDYGYTF.

The chain combines TRBV6-2 or TRBV6-3 with TRBJ2-1; 8 bases match TRBD2. Germline-derived CDR1 and CDR2 are MNHEY and SVGEGT. The CDR3 extends over 20 amino acids. V shed 0 bases, J shed 7 bases, and the junction held 20 bases outside the gene matches. The CDR3 here is CASSYSSPGGVGPFENEQFF. The DNA for the CDR3 is TGTGCCAGCAGTTACTCGAGTCCGGGAGGGGTTGGTCCCTTTGAGAATGAGCAGTTCTTC.